A selection of T cell receptor beta chains follows, all from one sample in a study of OX40 agonist ivuxolimab in advanced cancers. Profiling relied on immunoSEQ multiplex PCR, and the TCRdb table lists in-frame clones only, not all of them. The sample consists of 65,000 to 90,000 clones, around 82% of them appearing once. Sequences were derived from CD4+ or CD8+ T cells sorted from blood, sampled in a trial of the OX40 agonist ivuxolimab. These receptors were taken from an adult with an advanced solid tumor such as melanoma, head and neck, liver or kidney cancer. The CDR3 runs from the conserved cysteine through the conserved F or W. A D gene is named only where the DNA matches it firmly. The size field is filled for only some rows; it gives once, few, many or a size class.

D	V	J	size	CDR3	DNA
TRBD1	TRBV7-2	TRBJ1-5	NA	CASSRQGDQPQHF	TGTGCCAGCAGCCGACAGGGAGATCAGCCCCAGCATTTT
NA	TRBV6-5	TRBJ2-2	NA	CASSLQGNYPGELFF	TGTGCCAGCAGTTTACAGGGAAATTACCCCGGGGAGCTGTTTTTT
TRBD2	TRBV7-2	TRBJ2-1	NA	CASSHGGAVSYNEQFF	TGTGCCAGCAGCCACGGGGGGGCCGTCTCCTACAATGAGCAGTTCTTC
TRBD2	TRBV4-2	TRBJ2-7	NA	CASSQGLAGEYEQYF	TGTGCCAGCAGCCAAGGACTAGCGGGGGAATACGAGCAGTACTTC
TRBD1	TRBV7-9	TRBJ1-4	NA	CASSLNRGQKLFF	TGTGCCAGCAGCCTAAACAGGGGCCAAAAACTGTTTTTT
TRBD2	TRBV5-1	TRBJ2-5	NA	CASSLGLAIQETQYF	TGCGCCAGCAGCTTGGGACTAGCGATTCAAGAGACCCAGTACTTC
NA	TRBV15	TRBJ1-1	NA	CATSRDRQYTEAFF	TGTGCCACCAGCAGAGATAGGCAGTACACTGAAGCTTTCTTT
TRBD1	TRBV2	TRBJ2-5	NA	CASSTSTPGGPETQYF	TGTGCCAGCAGTACTTCTACTCCAGGGGGTCCAGAGACCCAGTACTTC
NA	TRBV19	TRBJ2-4	NA	CASSTGAKNIQYF	TGTGCCAGTAGTACAGGAGCCAAAAACATTCAGTACTTC
TRBD2	TRBV5-1	TRBJ2-5	once	CASSLEGLAGGPGRETQYF	TGCGCCAGCAGCTTGGAGGGTCTAGCGGGGGGGCCAGGGAGAGAGACCCAGTACTTC